This is a list of T cell receptor beta chains from one sample in a study of shared clonotypes between healthy human individuals. Here immunoSEQ multiplex PCR was the method, and the copy in TCRdb shows in-frame clones only, minus some. The table lists about 2.4 million clones, 93% of them singletons. Source material: naive CD4+ T cells from PBMCs. The receptors here all came from a man aged 18 to 30 in good health. Some clones in this sample may be carry-over from other donors' samples. CDR3s include the opening cysteine and the closing phenylalanine or tryptophan. Each record gives: CDR3 length, J gene, V gene, clone size, D gene, CDR3 DNA, CDR3 protein. The D gene is left open where the match is weak. Clone size, where shown, is once, few, many, or a class for clones that have expanded.

13 TRBJ1-1 TRBV27 . . TGTGCCAGCAGCCTCCGGGCGGTATCTGAAGCTTTCTTT CASSLRAVSEAFF
14 TRBJ1-2 TRBV16 . . TGTGCCAGCAGCCCCGGACTGACCTTAAAGGGCTACACCTTC CASSPGLTLKGYTF
15 TRBJ2-7 TRBV6-1 . TRBD1 TGTGCCAGCATCTTCCTTGGCCGGGACAGAAGTGAGCAGTACTTC CASIFLGRDRSEQYF
15 TRBJ1-2 TRBV5-4 . . TGTGCCAGCAGCTTGGGTCGGGCGGGAGACTATGGCTACACCTTC CASSLGRAGDYGYTF
15 TRBJ2-6 TRBV2 . . TGTGCCAGCAGTCCTAACGGCCCTGGGGCCAACGTCCTGACTTTC CASSPNGPGANVLTF
14 TRBJ1-1 TRBV5-4 . TRBD1 TGTGCCAGCAGCTTCCCGCAGGGGGGGACTGAAGCTTTCTTT CASSFPQGGTEAFF
15 TRBJ2-5 TRBV7-8 . TRBD1 TGTGCCAGCAGCAGGGGGACAGGGGGCCAAGAGACCCAGTACTTC CASSRGTGGQETQYF
15 TRBJ1-1 TRBV19 few TRBD1 TGTGCCAGTAGAAGGGACAGGGGGGCGAACACTGAAGCTTTCTTT CASRRDRGANTEAFF
14 TRBJ1-3 TRBV19 . . TGTGCCAGCAAAGGGTTGGACGCCGGAAACACCATATATTTT CASKGLDAGNTIYF
16 TRBJ1-1 TRBV28 . TRBD1 TGTGCCAGCAGTTTATGGACAGGGGTCAGGAACACTGAAGCTTTCTTT CASSLWTGVRNTEAFF
18 TRBJ2-5 TRBV7-9 . TRBD2 TGTGCCAGCAGCTTAACGAGGGCCCTAGCGGGAGGGCCAGAGACCCAGTACTTC CASSLTRALAGGPETQYF
14 TRBJ2-3 TRBV6-5 . . TGTGCCAGCAGTCCATACCCTAGCACAGATACGCAGTATTTT CASSPYPSTDTQYF
15 TRBJ1-2 TRBV6-1 once . TGTGCCAGCAGTGAAGCAGGGGGGAGGAACTATGGCTACACCTTC CASSEAGGRNYGYTF
13 TRBJ1-2 TRBV6-5 . . TGTGCCAGCAGTTACGTGGCAGAATATGGCTACACCTTC CASSYVAEYGYTF
15 TRBJ1-2 TRBV5-1 few . TGCGCCAGCAGCTTGGGACAGATTACTAACTATGGCTACACCTTC CASSLGQITNYGYTF
14 TRBJ1-2 TRBV6-5 . . TGTGCCAGCAGTTACCAGGTTGGGGGCTATGGCTACACCTTC CASSYQVGGYGYTF
15 TRBJ1-1 TRBV5-8 . . TGTGCCAGCACGCCGGGACACGCCGCGGGCACTGAAGCTTTCTTT CASTPGHAAGTEAFF
14 TRBJ2-4 TRBV5-1 . . TGCGCCAGCAGCTTGGTTGGGGGTCAAAACATTCAGTACTTC CASSLVGGQNIQYF
12 TRBJ1-1 TRBV7-2 . . TGTGCCAGCAGCTTAGGTAACCCTGAAGCTTTCTTT CASSLGNPEAFF
15 TRBJ1-1 TRBV7-3 . . TGTGCCAGCAGCCCCGGGCACACCGTGAACACTGAAGCTTTCTTT CASSPGHTVNTEAFF
15 TRBJ1-4 TRBV5-5 . . TGTGCCAGCAGCTTGATGGGGGTTTCTAATGAAAAACTGTTTTTT CASSLMGVSNEKLFF
18 TRBJ2-1 TRBV7-2 . TRBD2 TGTGCCAGCAGCCCCCTGGGTAGACTAGCGGGAGTTTACAATGAGCAGTTCTTC CASSPLGRLAGVYNEQFF
13 TRBJ2-7 TRBV4-1 . . TGCGCCAGCAGCCAAGGGCGGGACGGCGAGCAGTACTTC CASSQGRDGEQYF
16 TRBJ2-1 TRBV18 . . TGTGCCAGCTCACCGTGGAAAGAAGGGACCTACAATGAGCAGTTCTTC CASSPWKEGTYNEQFF
14 TRBJ1-4 TRBV5-4 . . TGTGCCAGCAGCTCGACGGGGGTAAATGAAAAACTGTTTTTT CASSSTGVNEKLFF
16 TRBJ2-5 TRBV18 once . TGTGCCAGCTCGTACCGGCGGGATCCGGGGAAGGAGACCCAGTACTTC CASSYRRDPGKETQYF
14 TRBJ2-3 TRBV5-1 . . TGCGCCAGCAGCCTCTCTACAGCTACAGATACGCAGTATTTT CASSLSTATDTQYF
14 TRBJ1-1 TRBV9 few TRBD1 TGTGCCAGCACCTCGACAGGGGCGAACACTGAAGCTTTCTTT CASTSTGANTEAFF
15 TRBJ2-7 TRBV27 . TRBD1 TGTGCCAGCAGTACCGCGAGGGGGCAGGGCTACGAGCAGTACTTC CASSTARGQGYEQYF
16 TRBJ2-3 TRBV29-1 . TRBD2 TGCAGCGTTGAAGACCGGACTAGCGGACGCACAGATACGCAGTATTTT CSVEDRTSGRTDTQYF
15 TRBJ2-2 TRBV5-1 few TRBD1 TGCGCCAGCAGCTTGGGGGACAGGGACACCGGGGAGCTGTTTTTT CASSLGDRDTGELFF
19 TRBJ2-2 TRBV5-4 . TRBD1 TGTGCCAGCAGCTCATTAGCCTCCCGGACAGGGGGAAACACCGGGGAGCTGTTTTTT CASSSLASRTGGNTGELFF
15 TRBJ2-7 TRBV5-1 . . TGCGCCAGCAGCCCTAGGTGGGATGTTACCTACGAGCAGTACTTC CASSPRWDVTYEQYF
12 TRBJ2-1 TRBV11-3 . . TGTGCCAGCAGCCCACTCTCCGGTGAGCAGTTCTTC CASSPLSGEQFF
13 TRBJ1-1 TRBV6-5 . . TGTGCCAGCAGTCGGGCGGTGAACACTGAAGCTTTCTTT CASSRAVNTEAFF
16 TRBJ2-2 TRBV9 once TRBD1 TGTGCCAGCAGCGCAGAAGTAACAGGGGACACCGGGGAGCTGTTTTTT CASSAEVTGDTGELFF
12 TRBJ2-7 TRBV6-1 . . TGTGCCAGCAGTGAGAGGGGAAGCGAGCAGTACTTC CASSERGSEQYF
14 TRBJ2-1 TRBV2 . . TGTGCCAGCATAGCCGAGTTCGGGGGCGATGAGCAGTTCTTC CASIAEFGGDEQFF
15 TRBJ2-1 TRBV30 . . TGTGCCTGGAGTGTAGTAAAGAGCTCCTACAATGAGCAGTTCTTC CAWSVVKSSYNEQFF